This TCR beta chain was captured in a study of shared clonotypes between healthy human individuals. Study-wide context: The study enrolled two women and three men aged 18 to 49.

Concerning this clone itself: Its specificity is unknown.

General study findings and limits: Researchers sampled blood only, noting tissue repertoires likely differ.

The CDR3 extends over 15 amino acids. Per germline, CDR1 SGDLS and CDR2 YYNGEE. The junction had 2 bases not matched to a gene; V was cut back by 3 bases and J by 2 bases. Sequencing was performed with immunoSEQ multiplex PCR; in TCRdb, only in-frame clones are kept and a portion is missing. Of roughly 2,500,000 clones detected, 90% to 95% appear once; the ten largest clones hold roughly 0.36%. Sequenced sample: naive CD4+ T cells from PBMCs. Described subset: CD45RA+ positively selected. The V and J genes are TRBV9 and TRBJ2-1, with TRBD2 identical over 10 bases. This sequence was found in a man in his late teens or twenties in good health. Some clones in this sample may be carry-over from other donors' samples. CDR3 region: CASSDTSGAYNEQFF. CDR3 DNA: TGTGCCAGCAGCGATACTAGCGGGGCCTACAATGAGCAGTTCTTC.